The 24 T cell receptor beta chains below were found in one sample sequenced in a study of cytomegalovirus exposure and HLA in healthy donors (TCRdb year 2017). The receptor library was made with the immunoSEQ multiplex PCR assay. The multiplex PCR relied on a mix of 60 forward primers for TCR Vbeta segments and 13 reverse primers for TCR Jbeta segments. TCRdb holds this immuneACCESS table with in-frame rearrangements only. Some clones are missing; in checked studies, unresolved V genes explain under half, and the rest has no known cause. For this sample the table gives 250,000 to 350,000 clones, of which about nine tenths were detected only once. The ten largest clonotypes hold around 3.7% of the sample. Sequenced material: PBMCs. These receptors were collected from a man aged 35 to 55 in good health and CMV-seropositive.

V is TRBV19 and J is TRBJ2-6, with TRBD2 matching 8 bases. CDR1 and CDR2 (germline): LNHDA, SQIVND (reference sequence). There are 19 residues in the CDR3. Losses at the gene ends were 2 bases for V and 3 bases for J; bases not matched to a gene: 12. Here the CDR3 reads CASSITTLSGSIGANVLTF. The CDR3 DNA is TGTGCCAGTAGTATAACGACGCTAAGCGGGAGTATTGGGGCCAACGTCCTGACTTTC.

This clone was detected a few times. The rearrangement joins TRBV28 to TRBJ1-1, with D possibly being TRBD1 (6 bases). This CDR3 has 14 amino acids. CDR1 and CDR2 from the germline V gene are MDHEN and SYDVKM. Trimming left V 7 bases short and J 0 bases short, with 12 bases between. CDR3 region: CASKTGHLNTEAFF. The DNA of the CDR3 is TGTGCCAGCAAAACGGGACATTTGAACACTGAAGCTTTCTTT.

This chain links TRBV27 with TRBJ1-1, with D uncertain. The length of the CDR3 is 18 residues. The germline V gene has CDR1 MNHEY and CDR2 SMNVEV (reference sequence). Trimming shortened V by 0 bases and J by 3 bases, and 20 bases separated the two germline ends. CDR3 sequence reads: CASSLSTVFAYWDTEAFF. For the CDR3, the DNA is TGTGCCAGCAGTTTATCCACAGTGTTTGCGTACTGGGACACTGAAGCTTTCTTT.

CDR3 sequence reads: CASSQEEDGSYEQYF. For the CDR3, the DNA is TGTGCCAGCAGCCAAGAGGAGGACGGTTCCTACGAGCAGTACTTC. This chain joins TRBV4-2 and TRBJ2-7; D is possibly TRBD2 (5 bases). The CDR3 length is 15 residues. Germline CDR1 and CDR2: LGHNA and YNFKEQ. V shed 0 bases and J shed 1 base, with 10 bases lying between them.

This chain links TRBV27 with TRBJ2-3, with TRBD2 matching over 12 bases. There are 18 residues in the CDR3. The germline CDR1 and CDR2 sequences are MNHEY and SMNVEV (reference sequence). V shed 6 bases and J 0 bases; nucleotides not matched to a gene: 10. The CDR3 reads CASSLPRLAGESTDTQYF. As DNA, the CDR3 is TGTGCCAGCAGCCTACCCCGACTAGCGGGAGAGAGCACAGATACGCAGTATTTT.

The V and J genes are TRBV7-3 and TRBJ2-5, with 7 nucleotides matching TRBD1. The J call may be wrong; the DNA end is better matched by TRBJ2-7. The CDR3 extends over 15 amino acids. Germline-derived CDR1 and CDR2 are SGHTA and FQGTGA. CDR3 coding DNA: TGTGCCAGCAGCTCATCGACAGGGTGCCGGGACGAGCAGTACTTC. Its translation is CASSSSTGCRDEQYF.

This clone was picked up one time. The genes are TRBV18 and TRBJ1-4, with TRBD1 matching 10 bases. CDR1 and CDR2 from the germline V gene are KGHSH and LQKENI. The CDR3 runs 18 residues. Unmatched junction bases numbered 13, after V lost 2 bases and J lost 7 bases. As DNA, the CDR3 is TGTGCCAGCTCACCATCGACAGGGGGCGTTTATGTTGGTGAAAAACTGTTTTTT. The encoded protein is CASSPSTGGVYVGEKLFF. Drawing the rest from reference TRBV18 and TRBJ1-4, the complete variable domain is NAGVMQNPRHLVRRRGQEARLRCSPMKGHSHVYWYRQLPEEGLKFMVYLQKENIIDESGMPKERFSAEFPKEGPSILRIQQVVRGDSAAYFCASSPSTGGVYVGEKLFFGSGTQLSVL.

Comments on this clone: One end of the junction varies from germline; a read error may be responsible. The chain combines TRBV7-7 with TRBJ2-5, with D possibly TRBD1 on 6 matching bases. The germline V gene has CDR1 SSHAT and CDR2 FNYEAQ (reference sequence). The CDR3 length is 15 residues. This CDR3 reads CASSHRDKGQETQYF. The CDR3 DNA reads as TGTGCTAGCAGTCACCGGGACAAGGGACAAGAGACCCAGTACTTC.

The rearrangement links TRBV7-3 to TRBJ2-3; D uncertain. V dropped 0 bases and J dropped 5 bases, with 6 bases sitting between them. This CDR3 has 13 amino acids. The V gene's germline CDR1 is SGHTA and CDR2 FQGTGA. Here the CDR3 DNA reads TGTGCCAGCAGCTTAACGGCCCTAGATACGCAGTATTTT. It translates to CASSLTALDTQYF.

V is TRBV5-4 and J is TRBJ2-3; TRBD2 aligns across 7 bases. CDR1 SGHNT and CDR2 YYREEE come from the germline V gene (reference sequence). Trimming removed 4 bases from V and 4 bases from J; junction bases left unmatched: 12. There are 16 residues in the CDR3. CDR3 nucleotides: TGTGCCAGCAGCCCGGCCGGCGGGAGAACCGCAGATACGCAGTATTTT. Amino acid sequence: CASSPAGGRTADTQYF. The full variable domain, with the rest looked up from reference TRBV5-4 and TRBJ2-3, is ETGVTQSPTHLIKTRGQQVTLRCSSQSGHNTVSWYQQALGQGPQFIFQYYREEENGRGNFPPRFSGLQFPNYSSELNVNALELDDSALYLCASSPAGGRTADTQYFGPGTRLTVL.

The chain employs TRBV27 and TRBJ2-2, with D possibly matching TRBD1 (6 bases). V was cut by 3 bases and J by 1 base, with 6 bases left in between. The CDR3 is 14 residues long. Germline V gene sequence: CDR1 MNHEY, CDR2 SMNVEV (reference sequence). DNA of the CDR3: TGTGCCAGCAGTTTGGGACAGAACACCGGGGAGCTGTTTTTT. Its protein is CASSLGQNTGELFF.

The chain combines TRBV28 with TRBJ2-7; 8 positions match TRBD1. J was trimmed by 5 bases and V by 3 bases; bases with no gene match: 3. Germline V gives CDR1 MDHEN, CDR2 SYDVKM. There are 13 residues in the CDR3. CDR3 bases: TGTGCCAGCAGTTTGGGACAGGCGGACGAGCAGTACTTC. This translates into CASSLGQADEQYF.

This clone was seen just once. The chain carries TRBV11-3 and TRBJ2-1; 7 nucleotides agree with TRBD1. Germline CDR1 reads SGHNT; CDR2 reads YENEEA. The CDR3 has 15 amino acids. V shed 1 base, J shed 7 bases, and the junction held 7 bases outside the gene matches. The CDR3 DNA follows: TGTGCCAGCAGCTTAGTGGGGACAGAAAAAAATGAGCAGTTCTTC. The encoded protein is CASSLVGTEKNEQFF.

CDR3 protein: CASTETLAGFNEQFF. Here the CDR3 DNA reads TGTGCCAGTACCGAAACACTAGCGGGATTTAATGAGCAGTTCTTC. The chain combines TRBV19 with TRBJ2-1; 10 bases line up with TRBD2. CDR3 length equals 15 residues. V was clipped by 7 bases and J by 7 bases; unmatched bases: 10. Germline-derived CDR1 and CDR2 are LNHDA and SQIVND (reference sequence).

A few counts support this clone. The rearrangement joins TRBV9 to TRBJ2-1, with TRBD1 matching 9 bases. Per the germline V gene, CDR1 is SGDLS and CDR2 is YYNGEE. After removal of 6 bases from V and 3 bases from J, the junction contained 4 bases not matched to a gene. The CDR3 contains 14 residues. CDR3 sequence: CASNPGQGYNEQFF. The CDR3 DNA reads as TGTGCCAGCAACCCGGGACAGGGCTACAATGAGCAGTTCTTC.

The chain joins TRBV27 to TRBJ1-3; 11 bases agree with TRBD1. V trimming: 2 bases; J trimming: 3 bases; junction bases outside the gene matches: 3. CDR1 is MNHEY, CDR2 SMNVEV, per germline (reference sequence). The length of the CDR3 is 16 residues. DNA for the CDR3: TGTGCCAGCAGTTTAGGGACAGGGGGTATTGGAAACACCATATATTTT. This translates into CASSLGTGGIGNTIYF.

The CDR3 DNA reads as TGCGCCAGCAGCTTGTTAGCGGCGAACACCGGGGAGCTGTTTTTT. Amino acid sequence: CASSLLAANTGELFF. The J gene is TRBJ2-2, the V gene TRBV5-1; the D gene is possibly TRBD2 (6 bases). The CDR3 contains 15 residues. Germline CDR1 reads SGHRS; CDR2 reads YFSETQ. V was clipped by 1 base and J by 0 bases, with 7 bases between them.

This chain connects TRBV5-4 to TRBJ1-2; 12 bases align to TRBD1. The CDR3 is made up of 17 amino acids. J was trimmed by 1 base and V by 4 bases; bases with no gene match: 8. Germline lookup yields CDR1 SGHNT and CDR2 YYREEE (reference sequence). The CDR3 bases are TGTGCCAGCAGCCTCCGGGACAGGGGGCACGTTAACTATGGCTACACCTTC. Protein: CASSLRDRGHVNYGYTF. Together with reference TRBV5-4 and TRBJ1-2, the CDR3 gives the full variable domain: ETGVTQSPTHLIKTRGQQVTLRCSSQSGHNTVSWYQQALGQGPQFIFQYYREEENGRGNFPPRFSGLQFPNYSSELNVNALELDDSALYLCASSLRDRGHVNYGYTFGSGTRLTVV.

The sample holds one count of this clone. An end of the junction does not agree with germline; a read error may underlie this. V is TRBV27 and J is TRBJ2-7; the match to TRBD1 covers 7 bases. CDR1 and CDR2 (germline): MNHEY, SMNVEV (reference sequence). This CDR3 spans 11 amino acids. The CDR3 DNA reads TGTGCCAGCACTTCCGGACAGGAGCGGTACTTC. This sequence encodes CASTSGQERYF.

This chain links TRBV27 with TRBJ2-3, with D unresolved. With 6 bases removed from V and 2 bases from J, the gap between germline ends came to 9 bases. The CDR3 length is 13 residues. CDR1 and CDR2 from the germline V gene are MNHEY and SMNVEV (reference sequence). CDR3 protein: CASSTPPTDTQYF. CDR3 nucleotides: TGTGCCAGCAGCACACCACCCACAGATACGCAGTATTTT.

J is TRBJ2-1 and V is TRBV19, with D possibly being TRBD2 (6 bases). This CDR3 has 13 amino acids. Looked up from germline, CDR1 is LNHDA and CDR2 is SQIVND (reference sequence). Between the trimmed V and J ends, which lost 5 bases and 4 bases, there was a span of 9 bases. The CDR3 DNA reads TGTGCCAGTAGTCGGGGGATATACAATGAGCAGTTCTTC. Its protein is CASSRGIYNEQFF.

The chain combines TRBV18 with TRBJ2-1; weak D call: TRBD1 (6 bases). Germline V gene sequence: CDR1 KGHSH, CDR2 LQKENI. This CDR3 is built from 16 residues. V lost 4 bases and J 7 bases, leaving 20 bases between the germline ends. The CDR3 region is CASSLKQGLGVNEQFF. The CDR3 DNA reads TGTGCCAGCTCACTAAAACAGGGTCTCGGGGTTAATGAGCAGTTCTTC.

DNA for the CDR3: TGTGCCAGCAGCTGGGGGGAGAACGAGCAGTACTTC. Protein product: CASSWGENEQYF. The V gene is TRBV7-9, the J gene TRBJ2-7, with D perhaps matching TRBD2 (6 bases). Trimming cost V 4 bases and J 5 bases, with 9 bases left between them. There are 12 residues in the CDR3. Germline assignment: CDR1 SEHNR and CDR2 FQNEAQ (reference sequence). Full variable domain (missing parts from reference TRBV7-9 and TRBJ2-7): DTGVSQNPRHKITKRGQNVTFRCDPISEHNRLYWYRQTLGQGPEFLTYFQNEAQLEKSRLLSDRFSAERPKGSFSTLEIQRTEQGDSAMYLCASSWGENEQYFGPGTRLTVT.

The chain employs TRBV7-9 and TRBJ1-1, with D unresolved. Trimming took 5 bases from V and 0 from J, leaving 7 bases between them. Looked up from germline, CDR1 is SEHNR and CDR2 is FQNEAQ (reference sequence). The CDR3 is 13 residues long. The CDR3 here is CASSATVNTEAFF. DNA of the CDR3: TGTGCCAGCAGCGCCACAGTGAACACTGAAGCTTTCTTT.